These 5 T cell receptor beta chains were sequenced from one sample in a study of CD8 T cells in ankylosing spondylitis. TCRdb ran MiXCR on the 5' RACE reads and lists one entry per CDR3 protein. Of more than 200,000 distinct CDR3 sequences in the sample, roughly 25% were seen once. The sequencing input was blood, either unsorted or a sorted T cell fraction (not recorded which). The receptors derive from a male donor with ankylosing spondylitis or in good health (not recorded which).

This clonotype came up many times. The chain uses TRBV12-3 or TRBV12-4 and TRBJ2-3; 9 bases align to TRBD1. The J segment lost 6 bases and the V segment lost 5 bases, leaving 6 bases of the junction unmatched. This CDR3 contains 14 residues. CDR3 residues: CASSRGTGWDTQYF. For the CDR3, the DNA is TGTGCCAGCAGTCGCGGGACAGGGTGGGATACGCAGTATTTT.

The gene calls are TRBV6-1 and TRBJ2-7; TRBD1 aligns across 9 bases. The CDR3 spans 15 residues. The germline V gene encodes CDR1 MNHNS and CDR2 SASEGT. V lost 6 bases and J lost 6; bases outside the gene matches: 12. For the CDR3, the DNA is TGTGCCAGCAGGAGGGGGGGACAGGGAACTCTCGAGCAGTACTTC. Protein sequence: CASRRGGQGTLEQYF.

Only a few counts were recorded for this clonotype. The rearrangement links TRBV10-3 to TRBJ1-2; D gene unclear. Trimming cost V 6 bases and J 3 bases, with 11 bases left between them. Germline CDR1 is ENHRY and CDR2 is SYGVKD. The CDR3 has 13 amino acids. The CDR3 loop reads CAISLETDYGYTF. The CDR3 region has the DNA TGTGCCATCAGCTTAGAGACGGACTATGGCTACACCTTC.

The gene calls are TRBV5-1 and TRBJ2-2, with a tentative D call TRBD1 (5 bases). The CDR3 has 17 amino acids. In germline, CDR1 is SGHRS, CDR2 YFSETQ. V lost 0 bases and J lost 0, with 12 bases in between. The CDR3 protein is CASSLVGRQPNTGELFF. In nucleotides, the CDR3 is TGCGCCAGCAGCTTGGTCGGCAGACAGCCGAACACCGGGGAGCTGTTTTTT.

This clonotype was detected only a few times. V is TRBV20-1 and J is TRBJ2-3; 8 bases are shared with TRBD2. The V gene end was trimmed by 3 bases and the J gene end by 4 bases; junction bases not matched to a gene: 3. In germline, CDR1 is DFQATT, CDR2 SNEGSKA (reference sequence). This CDR3 has 13 amino acids. The CDR3 nucleotides are TGCAGTGCTAGCGGGGGGGTTTCAGATACGCAGTATTTT. It translates to CSASGGVSDTQYF.